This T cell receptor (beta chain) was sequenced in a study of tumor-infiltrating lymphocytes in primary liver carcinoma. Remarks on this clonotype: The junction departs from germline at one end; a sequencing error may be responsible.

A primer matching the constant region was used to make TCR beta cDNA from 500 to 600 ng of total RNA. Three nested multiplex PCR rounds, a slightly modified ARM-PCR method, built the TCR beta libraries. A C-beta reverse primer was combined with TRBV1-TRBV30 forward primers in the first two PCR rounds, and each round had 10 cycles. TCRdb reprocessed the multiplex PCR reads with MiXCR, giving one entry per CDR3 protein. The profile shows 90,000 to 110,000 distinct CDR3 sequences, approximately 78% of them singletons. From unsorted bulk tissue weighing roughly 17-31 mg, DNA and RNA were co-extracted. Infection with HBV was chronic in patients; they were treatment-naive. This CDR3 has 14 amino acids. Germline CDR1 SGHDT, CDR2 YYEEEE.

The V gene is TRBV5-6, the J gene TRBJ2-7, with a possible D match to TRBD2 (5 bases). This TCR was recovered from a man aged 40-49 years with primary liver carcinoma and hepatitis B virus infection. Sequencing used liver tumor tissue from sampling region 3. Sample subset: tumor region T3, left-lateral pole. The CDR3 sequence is CASNLGAGSYEQYF. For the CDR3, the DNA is TGTGCCAGCAACTTGGGAGCAGGTTCCTACGAACAGTACTTC. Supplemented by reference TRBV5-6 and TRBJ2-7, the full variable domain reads DAGVTQSPTHLIKTRGQQVTLRCSPKSGHDTVSWYQQALGQGPQFIFQYYEEEERQRGNFPDRFSGHQFPNYSSELNVNALLLGDSALYLCASNLGAGSYEQYFGPGTRLTVT.